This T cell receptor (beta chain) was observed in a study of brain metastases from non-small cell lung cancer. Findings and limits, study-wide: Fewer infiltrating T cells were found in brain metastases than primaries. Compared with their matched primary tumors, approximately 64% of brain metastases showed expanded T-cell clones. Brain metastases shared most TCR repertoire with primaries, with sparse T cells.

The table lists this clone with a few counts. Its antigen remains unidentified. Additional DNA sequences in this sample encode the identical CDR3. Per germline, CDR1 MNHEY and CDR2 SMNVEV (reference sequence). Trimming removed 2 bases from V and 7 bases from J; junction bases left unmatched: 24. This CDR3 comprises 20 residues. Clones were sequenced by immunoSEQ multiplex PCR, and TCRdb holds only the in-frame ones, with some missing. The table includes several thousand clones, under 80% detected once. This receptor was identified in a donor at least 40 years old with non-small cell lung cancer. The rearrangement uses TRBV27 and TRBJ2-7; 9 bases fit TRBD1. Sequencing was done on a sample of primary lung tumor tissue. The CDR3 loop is CASSLTPATTRQGGAREQYF. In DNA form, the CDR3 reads TGTGCCAGCAGTTTAACCCCAGCTACGACTCGACAGGGGGGGGCGAGGGAGCAGTACTTC.